The T cell receptor beta chain under discussion was sequenced for a study of cytomegalovirus exposure and HLA in healthy donors. As for the study in general: Membership in the Caucasian-associated ancestry cluster was found for about 84% of nearly 400 genotyped donors.

The PCR made use of 60 Vbeta and 13 Jbeta primers. Clones were sequenced by immunoSEQ multiplex PCR, and TCRdb holds only the in-frame ones, with some missing. The top ten hold around 2.2% of the sample, which has 200,000 or so clones, over 70% seen once. Regarding this clone: Its antigen remains unknown.

Losses at the gene ends were 3 bases for V and 4 bases for J; bases not matched to a gene: 6. Germline V gene lookup returns CDR1 SQVTM and CDR2 ANQGSEA. CDR3 size: 14 residues. Broader study findings: Information on immune exposure was restricted to one variable (CMV serostatus).

This TCR was sampled from a woman under 30 in good health and CMV-seropositive. This sequence joins TRBV29-1 and TRBJ2-3, with 8 bases identical to TRBD2. The sample comprised PBMCs. CDR3 loop: CSVDGTSDPDTQYF. The CDR3 coding sequence is TGCAGCGTTGACGGGACTAGTGACCCAGATACGCAGTATTTT.